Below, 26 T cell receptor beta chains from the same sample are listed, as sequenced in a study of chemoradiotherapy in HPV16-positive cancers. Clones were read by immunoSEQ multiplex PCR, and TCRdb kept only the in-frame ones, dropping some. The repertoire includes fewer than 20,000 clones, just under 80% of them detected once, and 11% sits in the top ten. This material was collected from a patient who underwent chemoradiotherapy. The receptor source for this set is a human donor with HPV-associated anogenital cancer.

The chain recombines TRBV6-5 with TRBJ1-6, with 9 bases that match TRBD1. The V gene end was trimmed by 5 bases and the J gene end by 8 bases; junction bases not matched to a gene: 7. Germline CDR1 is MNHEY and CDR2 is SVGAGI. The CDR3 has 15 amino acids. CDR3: CASSLGQGIHSPLHF. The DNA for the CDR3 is TGTGCCAGCAGTCTCGGACAGGGGATTCATTCACCCCTCCACTTT.

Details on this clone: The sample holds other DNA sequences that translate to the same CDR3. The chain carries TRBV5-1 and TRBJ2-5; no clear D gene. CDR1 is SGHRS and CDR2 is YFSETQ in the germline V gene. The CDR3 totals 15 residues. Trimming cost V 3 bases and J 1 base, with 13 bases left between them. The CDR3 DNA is TGCGCCAGCAGCTACGACACGCGTTTCCAAGAGACCCAGTACTTC. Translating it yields CASSYDTRFQETQYF.

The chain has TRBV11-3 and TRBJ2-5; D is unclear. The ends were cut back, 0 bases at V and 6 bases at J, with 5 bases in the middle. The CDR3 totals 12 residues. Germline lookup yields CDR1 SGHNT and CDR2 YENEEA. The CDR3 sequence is CASSLDRKTQYF. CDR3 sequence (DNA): TGTGCCAGCAGCTTAGATCGGAAGACCCAGTACTTC.

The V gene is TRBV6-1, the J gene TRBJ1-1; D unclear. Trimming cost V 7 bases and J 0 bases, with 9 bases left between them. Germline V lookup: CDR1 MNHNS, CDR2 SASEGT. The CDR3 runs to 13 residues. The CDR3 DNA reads TGTGCCAGCAAAATTCATCTGAACACTGAAGCTTTCTTT. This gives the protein CASKIHLNTEAFF.

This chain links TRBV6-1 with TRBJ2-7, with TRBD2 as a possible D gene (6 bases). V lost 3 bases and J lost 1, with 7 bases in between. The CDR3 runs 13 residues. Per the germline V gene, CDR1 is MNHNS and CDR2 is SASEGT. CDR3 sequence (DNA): TGTGCCAGCAGTGATGGGGGGTCCTACGAGCAGTACTTC. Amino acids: CASSDGGSYEQYF.

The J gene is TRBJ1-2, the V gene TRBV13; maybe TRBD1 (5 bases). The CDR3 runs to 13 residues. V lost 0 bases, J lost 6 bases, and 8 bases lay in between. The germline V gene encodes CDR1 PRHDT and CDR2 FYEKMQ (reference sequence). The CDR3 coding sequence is TGTGCCAGCAGCTTAGGGACAGTGAATGGCTACACCTTC. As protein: CASSLGTVNGYTF.

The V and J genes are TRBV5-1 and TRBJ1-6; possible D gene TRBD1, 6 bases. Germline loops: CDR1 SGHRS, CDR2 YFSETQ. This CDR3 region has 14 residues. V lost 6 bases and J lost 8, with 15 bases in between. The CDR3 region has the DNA TGCGCCAGCACCCCTTTGAGGGGGGATTCACCCCTCCACTTT. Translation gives CASTPLRGDSPLHF.

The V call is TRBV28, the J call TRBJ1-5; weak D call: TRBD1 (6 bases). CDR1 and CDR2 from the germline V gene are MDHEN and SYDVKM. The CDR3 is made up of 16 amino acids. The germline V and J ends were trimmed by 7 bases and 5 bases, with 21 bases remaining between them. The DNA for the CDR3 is TGTGCCAGCACCCACGACCCACAGGGAAACGATCAGCCCCAGCATTTT. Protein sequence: CASTHDPQGNDQPQHF.

CDR3 in DNA: TGTGCCAGTAGAAGACCCTCAGGGGCCTCACCCCTCCACTTT. This sequence encodes CASRRPSGASPLHF. This chain uses TRBV19 with TRBJ1-6; a weak D match, TRBD1 (6 bases). Germline V lookup: CDR1 LNHDA, CDR2 SQIVND (reference sequence). The V end lost 6 bases, the J end lost 10 bases, and 16 bases lay between the germline ends. The CDR3 is 14 residues long.

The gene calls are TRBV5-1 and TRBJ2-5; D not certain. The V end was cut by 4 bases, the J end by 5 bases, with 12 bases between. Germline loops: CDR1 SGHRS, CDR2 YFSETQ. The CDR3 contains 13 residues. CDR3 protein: CASSPVVRETQYF. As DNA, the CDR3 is TGCGCCAGCAGCCCCGTCGTCCGGGAGACCCAGTACTTC.

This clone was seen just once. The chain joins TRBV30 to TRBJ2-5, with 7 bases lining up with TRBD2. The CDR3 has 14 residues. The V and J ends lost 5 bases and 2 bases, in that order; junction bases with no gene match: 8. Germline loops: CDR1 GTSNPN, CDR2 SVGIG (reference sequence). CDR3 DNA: TGTGCCTGGTGTCGCGGAGCGGGACAAGAGACCCAGTACTTC. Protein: CAWCRGAGQETQYF.

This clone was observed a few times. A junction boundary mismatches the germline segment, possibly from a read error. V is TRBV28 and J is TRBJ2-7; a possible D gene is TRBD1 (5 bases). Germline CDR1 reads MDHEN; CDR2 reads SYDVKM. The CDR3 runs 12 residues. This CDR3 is CASSLTRASWDF. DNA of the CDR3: TGTGCCAGCAGTTTGACCAGGGCAAGTTGGGACTTC.

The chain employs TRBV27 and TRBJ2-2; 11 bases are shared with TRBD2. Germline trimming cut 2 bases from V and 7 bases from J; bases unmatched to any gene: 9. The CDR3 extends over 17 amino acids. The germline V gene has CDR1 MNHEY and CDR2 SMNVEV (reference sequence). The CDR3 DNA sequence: TGTGCCAGCAGTTTAAATATAGCGGGGGGGCCAGGCGGGGAGCTGTTTTTT. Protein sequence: CASSLNIAGGPGGELFF.

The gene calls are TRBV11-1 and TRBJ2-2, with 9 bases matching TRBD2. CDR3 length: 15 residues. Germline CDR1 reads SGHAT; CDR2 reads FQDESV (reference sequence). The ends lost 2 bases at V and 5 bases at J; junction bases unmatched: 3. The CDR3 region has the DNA TGTGCCAGCAGCTTAACCAGCGGGGGGACCGGGGAGCTGTTTTTT. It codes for CASSLTSGGTGELFF.

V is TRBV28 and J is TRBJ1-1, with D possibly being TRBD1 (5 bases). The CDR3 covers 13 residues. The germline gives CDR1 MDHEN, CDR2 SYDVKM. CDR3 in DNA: TGTGCAATTCAGATAATGGGGACCACTGAAGCTTTCTTT. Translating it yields CAIQIMGTTEAFF.

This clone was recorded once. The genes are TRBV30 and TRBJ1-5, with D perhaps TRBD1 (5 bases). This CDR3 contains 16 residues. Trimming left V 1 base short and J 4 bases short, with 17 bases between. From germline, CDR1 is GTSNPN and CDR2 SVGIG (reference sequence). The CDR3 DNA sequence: TGTGCCTGGAGTGGGGGGTACCTTCAAGAAAATCAGCCCCAGCATTTT. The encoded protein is CAWSGGYLQENQPQHF.

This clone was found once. The CDR3 loop is CASSQGFLARKYGYTF. CDR3 DNA sequence: TGCGCCAGCAGCCAAGGATTCCTGGCCAGGAAATATGGCTACACCTTC. The chain recombines TRBV4-3 with TRBJ1-2; D gene uncertain. Trimming shortened V by 1 base and J by 5 bases, and 17 bases separated the two germline ends. The CDR3 has 16 amino acids. Germline loops: CDR1 LGHNA, CDR2 YSLEER.

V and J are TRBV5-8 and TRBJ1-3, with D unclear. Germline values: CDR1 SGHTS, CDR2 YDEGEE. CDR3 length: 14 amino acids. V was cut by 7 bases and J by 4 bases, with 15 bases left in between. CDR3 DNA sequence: TGTGCCAGCCGTCTGCCCGGAGGGGGAAACACCATATATTTT. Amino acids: CASRLPGGGNTIYF.

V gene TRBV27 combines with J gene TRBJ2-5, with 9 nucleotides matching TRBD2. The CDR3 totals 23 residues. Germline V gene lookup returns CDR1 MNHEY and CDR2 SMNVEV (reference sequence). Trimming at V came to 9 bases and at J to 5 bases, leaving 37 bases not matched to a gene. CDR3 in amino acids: CASYLDKEPIAGAPPVLDETQYF. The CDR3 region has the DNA TGTGCCAGTTACCTCGACAAAGAACCGATAGCGGGGGCCCCACCGGTGCTTGATGAGACCCAGTACTTC.

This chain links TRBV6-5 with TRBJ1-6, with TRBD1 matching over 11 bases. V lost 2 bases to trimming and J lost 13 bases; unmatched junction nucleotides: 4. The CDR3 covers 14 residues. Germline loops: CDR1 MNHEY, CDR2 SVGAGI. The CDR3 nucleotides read TGTGCCAGCAGTTACGGACAGGGGGCCAGTCCCCTCCACTTT. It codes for CASSYGQGASPLHF.

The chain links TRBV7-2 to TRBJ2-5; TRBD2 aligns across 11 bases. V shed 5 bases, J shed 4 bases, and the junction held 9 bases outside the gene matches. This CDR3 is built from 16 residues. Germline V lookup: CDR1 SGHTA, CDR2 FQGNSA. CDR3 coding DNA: TGTGCCAGCAGCCCCAGAGATAGCGGGGGGGGAGAGACCCAGTACTTC. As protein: CASSPRDSGGGETQYF.

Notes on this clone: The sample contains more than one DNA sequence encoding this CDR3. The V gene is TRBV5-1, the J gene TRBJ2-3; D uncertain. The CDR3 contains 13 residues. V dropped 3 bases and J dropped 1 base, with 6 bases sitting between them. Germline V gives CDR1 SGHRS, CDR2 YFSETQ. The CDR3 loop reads CASSSPGTDTQYF. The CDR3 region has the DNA TGCGCCAGCAGCTCACCGGGCACAGATACGCAGTATTTT.

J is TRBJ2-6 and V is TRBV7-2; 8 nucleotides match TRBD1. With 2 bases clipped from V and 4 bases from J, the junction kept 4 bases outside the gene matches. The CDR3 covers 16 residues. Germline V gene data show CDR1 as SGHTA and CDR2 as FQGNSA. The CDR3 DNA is TGTGCCAGCAGCTTACAGGGGGCTGGAGGGGCCAACGTCCTGACTTTC. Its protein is CASSLQGAGGANVLTF.

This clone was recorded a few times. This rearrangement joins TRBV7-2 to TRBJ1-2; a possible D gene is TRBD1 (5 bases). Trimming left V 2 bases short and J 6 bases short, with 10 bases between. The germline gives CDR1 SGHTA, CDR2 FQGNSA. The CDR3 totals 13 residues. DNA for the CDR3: TGTGCCAGCAGCTTAAGCAGGGAGGATGGCTACACCTTC. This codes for CASSLSREDGYTF. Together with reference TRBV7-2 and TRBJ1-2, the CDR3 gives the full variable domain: GAGVSQSPSNKVTEKGKDVELRCDPISGHTALYWYRQSLGQGLEFLIYFQGNSAPDKSGLPSDRFSAERTGGSVSTLTIQRTQQEDSAVYLCASSLSREDGYTFGSGTRLTVV.

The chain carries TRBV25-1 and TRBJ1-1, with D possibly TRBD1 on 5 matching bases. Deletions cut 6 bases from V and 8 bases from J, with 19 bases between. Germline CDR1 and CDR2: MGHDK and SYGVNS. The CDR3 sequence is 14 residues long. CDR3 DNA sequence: TGTGCCAGCAGCTCCTGGACACTGCCCGGGGAAGCTTTCTTT. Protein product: CASSSWTLPGEAFF. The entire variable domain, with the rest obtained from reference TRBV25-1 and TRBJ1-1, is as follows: EADIYQTPRYLVIGTGKKITLECSQTMGHDKMYWYQQDPGMELHLIHYSYGVNSTEKGDLSSESTVSRIRTEHFPLTLESARPSHTSQYLCASSSWTLPGEAFFGQGTRLTVV.

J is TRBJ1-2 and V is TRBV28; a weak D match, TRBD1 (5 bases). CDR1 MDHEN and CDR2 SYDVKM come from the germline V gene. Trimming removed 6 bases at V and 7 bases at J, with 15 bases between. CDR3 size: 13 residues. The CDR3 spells CASSLQGESGYTF. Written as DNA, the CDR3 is TGTGCCAGCAGCCTCCAGGGAGAAAGTGGCTACACCTTC.